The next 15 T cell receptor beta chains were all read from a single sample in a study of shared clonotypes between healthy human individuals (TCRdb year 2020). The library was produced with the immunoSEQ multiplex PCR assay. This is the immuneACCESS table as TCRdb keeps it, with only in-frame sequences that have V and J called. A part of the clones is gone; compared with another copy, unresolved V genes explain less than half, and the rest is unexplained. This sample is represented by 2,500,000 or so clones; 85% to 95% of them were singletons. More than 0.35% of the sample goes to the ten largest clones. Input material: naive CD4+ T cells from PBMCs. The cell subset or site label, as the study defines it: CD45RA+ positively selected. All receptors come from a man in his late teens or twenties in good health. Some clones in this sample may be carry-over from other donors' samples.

CDR3 in amino acids: CASSEEQYEQYF. CDR3 nucleotide sequence: TGTGCCAGCAGTGAAGAGCAATACGAGCAGTACTTC. The rearrangement uses TRBV2 and TRBJ2-7, with D unresolved. Germline V gene data show CDR1 as SNHLY and CDR2 as FYNNEI. V lost 1 base to trimming and J lost 4 bases, with 5 bases between them. This CDR3 is 12 amino acids long.

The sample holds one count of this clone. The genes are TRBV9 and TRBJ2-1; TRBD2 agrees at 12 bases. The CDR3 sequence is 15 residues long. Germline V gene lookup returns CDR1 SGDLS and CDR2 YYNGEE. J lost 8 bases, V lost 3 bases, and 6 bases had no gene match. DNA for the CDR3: TGTGCCAGCAGCGCGACTAGCGGGAGATCAGATGAGCAGTTCTTC. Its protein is CASSATSGRSDEQFF.

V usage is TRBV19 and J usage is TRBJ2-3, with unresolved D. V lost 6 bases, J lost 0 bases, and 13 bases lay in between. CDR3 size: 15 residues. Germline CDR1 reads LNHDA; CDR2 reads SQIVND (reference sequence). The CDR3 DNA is TGTGCCAGTAGCGTTAGGATAAGAAGCACAGATACGCAGTATTTT. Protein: CASSVRIRSTDTQYF.

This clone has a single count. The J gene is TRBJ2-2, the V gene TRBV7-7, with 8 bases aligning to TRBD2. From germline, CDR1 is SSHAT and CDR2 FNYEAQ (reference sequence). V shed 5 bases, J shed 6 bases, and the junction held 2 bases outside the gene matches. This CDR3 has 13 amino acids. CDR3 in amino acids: CASSAGGAGELFF. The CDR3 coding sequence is TGTGCCAGCAGCGCCGGGGGGGCCGGGGAGCTGTTTTTT.

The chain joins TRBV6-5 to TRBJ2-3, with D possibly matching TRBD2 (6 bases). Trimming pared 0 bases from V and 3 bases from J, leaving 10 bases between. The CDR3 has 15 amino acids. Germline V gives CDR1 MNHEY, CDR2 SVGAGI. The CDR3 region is CASSYSSGRTDTQYF. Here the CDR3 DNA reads TGTGCCAGCAGTTACTCCTCAGGGAGGACAGATACGCAGTATTTT.

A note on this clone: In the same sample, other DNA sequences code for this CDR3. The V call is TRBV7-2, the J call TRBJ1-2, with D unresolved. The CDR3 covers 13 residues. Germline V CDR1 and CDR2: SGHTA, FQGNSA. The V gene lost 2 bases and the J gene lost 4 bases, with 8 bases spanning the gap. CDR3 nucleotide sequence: TGTGCCAGCAGCTTAAGCCGGGTCTATGGCTACACCTTC. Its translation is CASSLSRVYGYTF.

In nucleotides, the CDR3 is TGTGCCAGCAGTTATTCAAGTCGTGGGGGCTTTTACTCTGGGGCCAACGTCCTGACTTTC. It yields the protein CASSYSSRGGFYSGANVLTF. The rearrangement uses TRBV27 and TRBJ2-6, with TRBD1 as a possible D gene (6 bases). Germline CDR1 is MNHEY and CDR2 is SMNVEV (reference sequence). V was cut by 4 bases and J by 0 bases, with 22 bases left in between. There are 20 residues in the CDR3.

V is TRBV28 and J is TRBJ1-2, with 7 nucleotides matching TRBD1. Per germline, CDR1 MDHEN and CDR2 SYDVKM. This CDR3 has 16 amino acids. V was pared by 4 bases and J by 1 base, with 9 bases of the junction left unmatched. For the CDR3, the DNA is TGTGCCAGCAGTTCAAGCTGGACAGGTTATAACTATGGCTACACCTTC. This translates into CASSSSWTGYNYGYTF.

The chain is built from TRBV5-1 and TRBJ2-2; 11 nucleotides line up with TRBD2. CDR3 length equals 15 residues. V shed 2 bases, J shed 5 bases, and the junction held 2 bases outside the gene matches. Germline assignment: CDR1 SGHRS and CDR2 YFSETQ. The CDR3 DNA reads TGCGCCAGCAGCTTCCCTAGCGGGAGGACCGGGGAGCTGTTTTTT. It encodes CASSFPSGRTGELFF.

CDR3 DNA sequence: TGCAGCGGGAAGACAGGGGGCGCGGGAGAGACCCAGTACTTC. Amino acids: CSGKTGGAGETQYF. V gene TRBV29-1 combines with J gene TRBJ2-5; 10 bases match TRBD1. V dropped 7 bases and J dropped 4; count of bases not matched to a gene: 9. Looked up from germline, CDR1 is SQVTM and CDR2 is ANQGSEA. The CDR3 contains 14 residues.

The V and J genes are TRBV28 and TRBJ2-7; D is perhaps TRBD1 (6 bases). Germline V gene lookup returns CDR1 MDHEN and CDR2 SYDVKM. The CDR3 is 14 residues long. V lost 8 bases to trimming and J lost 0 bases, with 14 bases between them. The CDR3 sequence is CASAAGDLSYEQYF. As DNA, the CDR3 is TGTGCCAGCGCCGCAGGGGACCTCTCCTACGAGCAGTACTTC.

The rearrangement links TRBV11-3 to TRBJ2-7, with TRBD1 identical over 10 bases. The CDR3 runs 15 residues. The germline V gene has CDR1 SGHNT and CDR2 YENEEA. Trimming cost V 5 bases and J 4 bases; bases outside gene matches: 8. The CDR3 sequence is CASSIPGQGSYEQYF. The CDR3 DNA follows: TGTGCCAGCAGCATCCCGGGACAGGGGAGTTACGAGCAGTACTTC.

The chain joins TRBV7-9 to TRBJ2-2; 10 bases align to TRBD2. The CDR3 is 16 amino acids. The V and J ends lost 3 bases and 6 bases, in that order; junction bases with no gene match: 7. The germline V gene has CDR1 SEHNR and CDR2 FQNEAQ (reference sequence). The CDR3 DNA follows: TGTGCCAGCAGCTTTCCCCTCGGACTAGCGGCCGGGGAGCTGTTTTTT. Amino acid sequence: CASSFPLGLAAGELFF.

The CDR3 DNA sequence: TGCGCCAGCAGCTTGTCGGGGGGCTACGAGCAGTACTTC. It codes for CASSLSGGYEQYF. The V and J genes are TRBV5-1 and TRBJ2-7; TRBD2 matches at 7 bases. Germline V gene lookup returns CDR1 SGHRS and CDR2 YFSETQ. The CDR3 consists of 13 residues. The J segment lost 3 bases and the V segment lost 1 base, leaving 1 base of the junction unmatched.

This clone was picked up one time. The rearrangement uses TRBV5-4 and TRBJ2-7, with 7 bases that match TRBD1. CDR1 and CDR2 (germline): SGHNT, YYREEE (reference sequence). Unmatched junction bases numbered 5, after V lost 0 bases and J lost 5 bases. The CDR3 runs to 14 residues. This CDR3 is CASSLGQGFDEQYF. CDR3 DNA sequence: TGTGCCAGCAGCTTGGGACAGGGTTTCGACGAGCAGTACTTC.